Here is one T cell receptor (beta chain) with its context. The target antigen is unknown. This sample is part of a study of post-analysis software for immune sequencing data. About the study: The disease courses covered relapsing-remitting, secondary progressive and progressive-relapsing multiple sclerosis. Study findings and constraints: Among multiple sclerosis patients, normalized Chao1 diversity was significantly below that of controls. In patients, 4 to 6 TRBV segments were more frequent than in controls, with TRBV5-6, TRBV5-1 and TRBV20-1 among them.

Sequencing libraries made from TCR beta cDNA carried unique molecular identifiers. The source material, roughly 0.9 to 11 million T cells, gave rise to about 490,000 cDNA molecules. TCRdb reprocessed the PCR reads via MiXCR and lists one record per CDR3 protein. The sample yields hundreds of thousands of distinct CDR3 sequences, 59% seen once. The trim removed 2 bases at V and 6 bases at J, leaving 6 bases unmatched. Germline V gives CDR1 SGHNT, CDR2 YYREEE (reference sequence). This CDR3 spans 16 amino acids. Material for sequencing was blood. The sequence was collected from a girl aged 2 to 10 with multiple sclerosis. The V call is TRBV5-4, the J call TRBJ2-2; 11 bases agree with TRBD2. The CDR3 is CASSFPSGRRAGELFF. The CDR3 DNA reads TGTGCCAGCAGCTTTCCTAGCGGGAGGAGGGCCGGGGAGCTGTTTTTT.